This paragraph reports one TCR beta chain. This sample is drawn from a study of identical twins. TCRdb independently ran MiXCR on the 5' RACE reads; one entry per CDR3 protein. The table lists under 300,000 distinct CDR3 sequences, over 11% of them singletons. The junction had 9 bases not matched to a gene; V was cut back by 10 bases and J by 7 bases. CDR1 MDHEN and CDR2 SYDVKM come from the germline V gene. The CDR3 is 14 residues long. The clonotype was recovered from a woman under 30 in good health. The material sequenced was memory (CD45RO+) T cells sorted from blood. This sequence joins TRBV28 and TRBJ2-1, with 11 bases that match TRBD2. This CDR3 reads CATSRPSGRNEQFF. Here the CDR3 DNA reads TGTGCCACCTCTCGGCCTAGCGGGAGGAATGAGCAGTTCTTC.